This is a list of T cell receptor beta chains from one sample in a study of blood T cells in healthy people across ages. TCRdb re-derived calls from the 5' RACE reads in MiXCR, one entry per CDR3 protein. The sample shows a few hundred thousand distinct CDR3 sequences, roughly a quarter of them seen only once. These same records also appear under a second study, on T cells of mothers and their children.

The sample taken for sequencing was blood. These receptors came from a boy aged 2-15 years in good health. The CDR3 runs from the conserved cysteine through the conserved F or W. A D gene is named only where the DNA matches it firmly. Clone size is given for some rows only: seen once, a few or many times, or a class if the clone is expanded.

D gene	V gene	clone size	CDR3 length	J gene	CDR3 DNA	CDR3 protein
NA	TRBV6-5	NA	15	TRBJ2-4	TGTGCCAGCAGTTACAGGGGTGGGCAGAAAAACATTCAGTACTTC	CASSYRGGQKNIQYF
NA	TRBV3-1	NA	16	TRBJ2-4	TGTGCCAGCAGCCAAGGGGTTTTCTTAGCCAAAAACATTCAGTACTTC	CASSQGVFLAKNIQYF
NA	TRBV7-9	few	14	TRBJ1-1	TGTGCCAGCAGCCCCAAAGACCGGCAAACTGAAGCTTTCTTT	CASSPKDRQTEAFF
NA	TRBV27	few	14	TRBJ2-7	TGTGCCAGCAGTCCCCGGGACTTAACCTACGAGCAGTACTTC	CASSPRDLTYEQYF
TRBD2	TRBV6-2/TRBV6-3	few	18	TRBJ2-3	TGTGCCAGCAGTTACGAAGCGGGAGGGGCCTCTAGCACAGATACGCAGTATTTT	CASSYEAGGASSTDTQYF
NA	TRBV5-6	few	15	TRBJ2-5	TGTGCCAGCAGCTCCCGTCTTGGCATCCCCGAGACCCAGTACTTC	CASSSRLGIPETQYF
NA	TRBV27	NA	14	TRBJ2-7	TGTGCCAGCAGTTCAACCGATACAACCTACGAGCAGTACTTC	CASSSTDTTYEQYF
NA	TRBV5-1	NA	16	TRBJ2-2	TGCGCCAGCAACAAGGACAGCCTGGCGAACACCGGGGAGCTGTTTTTT	CASNKDSLANTGELFF
TRBD1	TRBV30	few	11	TRBJ1-1	TGTGCCGGCACAGGGGGGCCTGAAGCTTTCTTT	CAGTGGPEAFF
NA	TRBV3-1	NA	16	TRBJ2-2	TGTGCCAGCAGCCAAGTCCCAGCGCCGAACACCGGGGAGCTGTTTTTT	CASSQVPAPNTGELFF
TRBD1	TRBV29-1	NA	13	TRBJ1-1	TGCAGCCTAAGAGACAGGGGAGACACTGAAGCTTTCTTT	CSLRDRGDTEAFF
NA	TRBV5-1	NA	16	TRBJ2-1	TGCGCCAGCAGCTTGATCCAGGGGCGTACCTACAATGAGCAGTTCTTC	CASSLIQGRTYNEQFF
TRBD2	TRBV4-1	few	15	TRBJ2-1	TGCGCCAGCAGCCAACCAACTAGCGGGAGACATGAGCAGTTCTTC	CASSQPTSGRHEQFF
NA	TRBV12-3/TRBV12-4	NA	13	TRBJ1-2	TGTGCCAGCACTTTGGGGGGACAAGGAGGCTACACCTTC	CASTLGGQGGYTF
TRBD2	TRBV12-3/TRBV12-4	NA	15	TRBJ2-5	TGTGCCAGCAGTTTAGGAGGGAGGGGCCAAGAGACCCAGTACTTC	CASSLGGRGQETQYF
NA	TRBV3-1	few	12	TRBJ2-2	TGTGCCAGCAGCCAAGTCTGGGGGGAGCTGTTTTTT	CASSQVWGELFF
NA	TRBV3-1	NA	16	TRBJ2-1	TGTGCCAGCAGCCCGGGCAGGGCGAACCCCCACAATGAGCAGTTCTTC	CASSPGRANPHNEQFF
TRBD1	TRBV18	NA	15	TRBJ2-7	TGTGCCAGCTCACCGGGATGGGGACAGCACTACGAGCAGTACTTC	CASSPGWGQHYEQYF
NA	TRBV4-1	NA	13	TRBJ2-2	TGCGCCAGCAGCCATCTTATTCGAGGGGAGCCGTTTTTT	CASSHLIRGEPFF
NA	TRBV20-1	once	15	TRBJ2-2	TGCAGTGCTAGTACACAGGGAGTGGTCGCCGGGGAGCTGTTTTTT	CSASTQGVVAGELFF
NA	TRBV6-5	NA	11	TRBJ2-1	TGTGCCAGCAAAAGGGACTCTGAGCAGTTCTTC	CASKRDSEQFF
NA	TRBV5-6	NA	15	TRBJ2-1	TGTGCCAGCAGCTTGGACAGGGAAAATAACAATGAGCAGTTCTTC	CASSLDRENNNEQFF
TRBD1	TRBV6-6	few	14	TRBJ2-7	TGTGCCAGCAGTGGGACAGGGGGGCACTACGAGCAGTACTTC	CASSGTGGHYEQYF
NA	TRBV7-7	few	13	TRBJ2-3	TGTGCCAGCAGCTCGGAAATAGGGGATACGCAGTATTTT	CASSSEIGDTQYF
NA	TRBV7-2	NA	15	TRBJ2-6	TGTGCCAGCACGACCTTTGGGTCCGGGGCCAACGTCCTGACTTTC	CASTTFGSGANVLTF